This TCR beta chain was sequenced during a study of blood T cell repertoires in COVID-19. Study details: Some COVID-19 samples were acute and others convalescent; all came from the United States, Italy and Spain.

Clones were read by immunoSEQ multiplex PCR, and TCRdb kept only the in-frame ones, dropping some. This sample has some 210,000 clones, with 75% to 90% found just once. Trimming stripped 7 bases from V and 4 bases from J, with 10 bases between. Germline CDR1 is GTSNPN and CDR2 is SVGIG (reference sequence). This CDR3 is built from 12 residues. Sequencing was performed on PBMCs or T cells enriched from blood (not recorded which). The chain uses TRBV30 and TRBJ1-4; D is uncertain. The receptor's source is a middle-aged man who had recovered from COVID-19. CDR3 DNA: TGTGCCTCGGAGGGCGGTAATGAAAAACTGTTTTTT. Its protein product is CASEGGNEKLFF.